These 15 T cell receptor beta chains were sequenced from one sample in a study of T cell repertoires in cytomegalovirus infection. TCRdb fed the reads into MiXCR, producing one record per CDR3 protein. The data contain 150,000 to 200,000 distinct CDR3 sequences, 8% to 10% of them seen just once; the ten biggest clones take up approximately 4.2%. The sequenced sample consisted of PBMCs. These receptors originate from a human donor in good health (CMV status not recorded). Some clones in this sample may be carry-over from other donors' samples.

The sample holds many counts of this clonotype. The chain couples TRBV28 to TRBJ1-1; a possible D gene is TRBD1 (5 bases). CDR3 length equals 14 residues. The V gene lost 5 bases and the J gene lost 0 bases, with 10 bases spanning the gap. Per germline, CDR1 MDHEN and CDR2 SYDVKM. In DNA form, the CDR3 reads TGTGCCAGCAGTCCTCAGGGTGTGAACACTGAAGCTTTCTTT. Its protein is CASSPQGVNTEAFF. The full variable domain, in which reference TRBV28 and TRBJ1-1 provide the parts outside the CDR3, is DVKVTQSSRYLVKRTGEKVFLECVQDMDHENMFWYRQDPGLGLRLIYFSYDVKMKEKGDIPEGYSVSREKKERFSLILESASTNQTSMYLCASSPQGVNTEAFFGQGTRLTVV.

This clonotype showed up just a few times. The chain combines TRBV20-1 with TRBJ2-7, with D possibly called TRBD1 or TRBD2 (6 bases each). Trimming stripped 6 bases from V and 4 bases from J, with 22 bases between. The germline V gene has CDR1 DFQATT and CDR2 SNEGSKA (reference sequence). The CDR3 spans 15 residues. The CDR3 loop reads CSAPPGSGAGYEQYF. CDR3 nucleotide sequence: TGCAGTGCCCCCCCGGGGTCGGGGGCGGGGTACGAGCAGTACTTC.

V usage is TRBV27 and J usage is TRBJ1-6; 7 nucleotides align to TRBD1. There are 12 residues in the CDR3. V shed 8 bases and J 13 bases; nucleotides not matched to a gene: 8. Germline assignment: CDR1 MNHEY and CDR2 SMNVEV (reference sequence). This CDR3 is CASCETGRPLHF. The CDR3 DNA follows: TGTGCCAGCTGCGAGACAGGGCGGCCCCTCCACTTT.

Many counts were recorded for this clonotype. The chain has TRBV7-9 and TRBJ1-2, with 9 bases aligning to TRBD1. V lost 4 bases and J lost 4; bases outside the gene matches: 10. The CDR3 length is 16 residues. Germline CDR1 reads SEHNR; CDR2 reads FQNEAQ (reference sequence). The CDR3 DNA reads as TGTGCCAGCAGCTCGCTCTATCCGACAGGGGGCTATGGCTACACCTTC. It specifies CASSSLYPTGGYGYTF.

The chain has TRBV6-2 or TRBV6-3 and TRBJ2-4, with TRBD2 matching over 13 bases. J gave up 0 bases and V 4 bases, and 6 bases lay outside the gene matches. Germline CDR1 reads MNHEY; CDR2 reads SVGEGT. CDR3 size: 18 residues. The CDR3 here is CASSLGTSGTLAKNIQYF. In DNA, the CDR3 is TGTGCCAGCAGTTTGGGGACTAGCGGGACTCTAGCCAAAAACATTCAGTACTTC.

This clonotype was detected a few times. This chain links TRBV5-4 with TRBJ1-2, with a possible D match to TRBD1 (5 bases). V lost 3 bases and J lost 1, with 7 bases in between. The CDR3 has 13 amino acids. The germline V gene has CDR1 SGHNT and CDR2 YYREEE (reference sequence). The DNA for the CDR3 is TGTGCCAGCAGCTGGGACCGTAACTATGGCTACACCTTC. Its translation is CASSWDRNYGYTF.

This clonotype showed up many times. The V call is TRBV14, the J call TRBJ1-2, with a possible D match to TRBD1 (5 bases). There are 15 residues in the CDR3. Trimming cost V 4 bases and J 5 bases, with 17 bases left between them. Germline CDR1 and CDR2: SGHDN and FVKESK. The CDR3 sequence: CASSREPGLAYGYTF. CDR3 DNA: TGTGCCAGCAGCCGAGAACCGGGACTCGCGTATGGCTACACCTTC.

This clonotype was counted at least ten times. This sequence joins TRBV7-2 and TRBJ1-2, with unresolved D. The V and J ends lost 5 bases and 8 bases respectively, with 21 bases between them. Looked up from germline, CDR1 is SGHTA and CDR2 is FQGNSA. The CDR3 runs 15 residues. The CDR3 protein is CASSLPGRKSLGYTF. The CDR3, as DNA: TGTGCCAGCAGCCTACCAGGACGTAAGTCCTTGGGCTACACCTTC.

The genes are TRBV12-3 or TRBV12-4 and TRBJ2-5; the match to TRBD2 covers 10 bases. This CDR3 has 18 residues. The V gene end was trimmed by 6 bases and the J gene end by 3 bases; junction bases not matched to a gene: 16. The CDR3: CASSQGLAGDSSKETQYF. The DNA of the CDR3 is TGTGCCAGCAGCCAGGGGCTAGCGGGGGACTCTTCAAAAGAGACCCAGTACTTC.

This clonotype was detected ten times or more. The V and J genes are TRBV9 and TRBJ2-7; D uncertain. The V end lost 0 bases, the J end lost 5 bases, and 3 bases lay between the germline ends. The germline CDR1 and CDR2 sequences are SGDLS and YYNGEE. The CDR3 loop spans 11 amino acids. In DNA, the CDR3 is TGTGCCAGCAGCGTAGGTGACGAGCAGTACTTC. This encodes CASSVGDEQYF.

There are a few counts of this clonotype. The CDR3 DNA follows: TGCGCCAGCAGCCCCAATCACGGGACAGGCTCAGCTAATGAAAAACTGTTTTTT. Its protein product is CASSPNHGTGSANEKLFF. This chain uses TRBV4-1 with TRBJ1-4; 8 bases align to TRBD1. The trim removed 4 bases at V and 3 bases at J, leaving 13 bases unmatched. The CDR3 runs 18 residues. The germline CDR1 and CDR2 sequences are MGHRA and YSYEKL.

This clonotype occurred a few times. The chain recombines TRBV28 with TRBJ2-3, with 8 bases that match TRBD2. Losses at the gene ends were 3 bases for V and 8 bases for J; bases not matched to a gene: 13. In germline, CDR1 is MDHEN, CDR2 SYDVKM. The CDR3 runs 16 residues. CDR3 protein: CASSFSPGGRGSTQYF. Written as DNA, the CDR3 is TGTGCCAGCAGTTTTTCTCCGGGAGGGAGGGGATCTACGCAGTATTTT.

This clonotype has a count of ten or more. The chain has TRBV7-2 and TRBJ1-6, with D possibly TRBD1 on 5 matching bases. Trimming shortened V by 1 base and J by 9 bases, and 10 bases separated the two germline ends. This CDR3 spans 14 amino acids. Germline V gives CDR1 SGHTA, CDR2 FQGNSA. Here the CDR3 reads CASSLGRVASPLHF. In nucleotides, the CDR3 is TGTGCCAGCAGCTTAGGCAGGGTGGCTTCACCCCTCCACTTT.

This clonotype has a count of ten or more. V is TRBV4-1 and J is TRBJ2-3; D unresolved. Germline-derived CDR1 and CDR2 are MGHRA and YSYEKL. The CDR3 length is 16 residues. The V end lost 0 bases, the J end lost 0 bases, and 10 bases lay between the germline ends. The CDR3 DNA is TGCGCCAGCAGCCAAGAACGTGGTTCTAGCACAGATACGCAGTATTTT. Translating it yields CASSQERGSSTDTQYF.

This clonotype was observed many times. The chain carries TRBV10-3 and TRBJ1-1; 7 bases are shared with TRBD1. The germline V gene encodes CDR1 ENHRY and CDR2 SYGVKD. The CDR3 consists of 14 residues. After removal of 5 bases from V and 2 bases from J, the junction contained 5 bases not matched to a gene. DNA of the CDR3: TGTGCCATCAGTCAACAGGGGTTAAACACTGAAGCTTTCTTT. Its translation is CAISQQGLNTEAFF.